One and the same sample provided the 9 T cell receptor beta chains below, sequenced in a study of molecular identifiers for immune sequencing clone quantification. TCRdb re-called the PCR reads with MiXCR, one entry per CDR3 protein. Seen here are nearly 650,000 distinct CDR3 sequences, 25% observed once, and the top ten hold 0.78%. The sample comprised naive CD8+ T cells from blood, with Jurkat cell RNA spiked in. Subset of the sample: FACS-sorted CD8+CD4-CCR7+CD45RA+ naive T cells. Receptor source: a human donor in good health. Some libraries in this study had Jurkat cell RNA spiked in.

This clonotype was seen only a few times. The chain employs TRBV6-5 and TRBJ2-2, with 9 bases that match TRBD2. Germline V gene data show CDR1 as MNHEY and CDR2 as SVGAGI. V lost 2 bases to trimming and J lost 5 bases; unmatched junction nucleotides: 9. The CDR3 covers 17 residues. CDR3 amino acids: CASSYQRGEVSTGELFF. CDR3 DNA: TGTGCCAGCAGTTACCAGCGGGGGGAAGTCAGTACCGGGGAGCTGTTTTTT.

This clonotype was counted ten times or more. The chain carries TRBV2 and TRBJ1-1; 11 positions agree with TRBD1. The CDR3 contains 16 residues. Germline assignment: CDR1 SNHLY and CDR2 FYNNEI. Germline trimming cut 5 bases from V and 0 bases from J; bases unmatched to any gene: 5. CDR3 bases: TGTGCCAGCAGTCTGGACAGGGGGCAGATGAACACTGAAGCTTTCTTT. As protein: CASSLDRGQMNTEAFF.

Worth noting for this clonotype: Germline and junction disagree at one end, which may indicate a read error. J is TRBJ1-1 and V is TRBV29-1, with 7 positions matching TRBD1. The CDR3 sequence is 14 residues long. From germline, CDR1 is SQVTM and CDR2 ANQGSEA. CDR3 protein: CSVDGDSLTPDAFF. CDR3 coding DNA: TGCAGCGTTGACGGGGACAGTTTGACCCCTGACGCTTTCTTT.

At least ten counts were recorded for this clonotype. The chain recombines TRBV25-1 with TRBJ2-3; D might be TRBD1 (6 bases). Trimming took off 0 bases at V and 1 base at J, with 17 bases between the two ends. Looked up from germline, CDR1 is MGHDK and CDR2 is SYGVNS. The CDR3 sequence is 18 residues long. The CDR3 region is CASSEYLAGARGTDTQYF. The DNA of the CDR3 is TGTGCCAGCAGTGAATATTTAGCAGGGGCGCGAGGCACAGATACGCAGTATTTT.

The J gene is TRBJ2-1, the V gene TRBV4-1; 10 nucleotides match TRBD1. The length of the CDR3 is 16 residues. Germline values: CDR1 MGHRA, CDR2 YSYEKL. The trim removed 1 base at V and 6 bases at J, leaving 6 bases unmatched. CDR3 loop: CASSQVGTGASNEQFF. CDR3 nucleotide sequence: TGCGCCAGCAGCCAAGTAGGGACAGGGGCGAGCAATGAGCAGTTCTTC.

This clonotype appeared many times. The V call is TRBV27, the J call TRBJ2-7; TRBD2 matches 10 bases. Germline loops: CDR1 MNHEY, CDR2 SMNVEV (reference sequence). The junction had 5 bases not matched to a gene; V was cut back by 6 bases and J by 3 bases. This CDR3 comprises 14 residues. Here the CDR3 DNA reads TGTGCCAGCAGCGCCGGGACTAGCGTCTACGAGCAGTACTTC. Translating it yields CASSAGTSVYEQYF.

This clonotype showed up just a few times. CDR3 sequence reads: CASSVEGHPVGTDTQYF. In DNA form, the CDR3 reads TGTGCCAGCAGCGTAGAGGGACACCCCGTCGGCACAGATACGCAGTATTTT. This chain links TRBV9 with TRBJ2-3; a possible D gene is TRBD1 (6 bases). Germline loops: CDR1 SGDLS, CDR2 YYNGEE. The CDR3 is 17 amino acids. The V end was cut by 0 bases, the J end by 1 base, with 15 bases between.

The chain couples TRBV7-2 to TRBJ2-3; no definite D call. Between the trimmed V and J ends, which lost 4 bases and 0 bases, there was a span of 5 bases. The CDR3 has 13 residues. Per germline, CDR1 SGHTA and CDR2 FQGNSA. The CDR3 loop is CASSCASTDTQYF. The CDR3 region has the DNA TGTGCCAGCAGCTGCGCCAGCACAGATACGCAGTATTTT.

In the case of this clonotype: This may come from a read error, since a much larger clone is one base off. The CDR3 DNA follows: TGTGCCAGCAGCTTGGGGGGGGCAACCTACGAGCTGTACTTC. Its protein product is CASSLGGATYELYF. J is TRBJ2-7 and V is TRBV7-9, with a tentative D call TRBD2 (7 bases). Germline V gene data show CDR1 as SEHNR and CDR2 as FQNEAQ (reference sequence). This CDR3 comprises 14 residues.